This T cell receptor beta chain was captured in a study of T cells in Graves' hyperthyroidism and ophthalmopathy. Researchers took RNA transcripts and amplified the TCR beta CDR3 regions from them. The HTBI primer set served for first-round RT-PCR of the TCR CDR3. Each CDR3 protein is one row after TCRdb ran MiXCR on the multiplex PCR reads. The table has about 640,000 distinct CDR3 sequences, around 21% seen once; the top ten hold 30% to 40%. This clonotype has at least ten counts. The CDR3 is made up of 14 amino acids. V lost 5 bases and J lost 5, with 12 bases in between. This TCR came from a man aged 25-45 years with Graves' ophthalmopathy. The rearrangement uses TRBV12-3 or TRBV12-4 and TRBJ1-4; D remains ambiguous. The sample comprised blood. Written as DNA, the CDR3 is TGTGCCAGCAGTCCCGGGTTCACGAATGAAAAACTGTTTTTT. Translation gives CASSPGFTNEKLFF.